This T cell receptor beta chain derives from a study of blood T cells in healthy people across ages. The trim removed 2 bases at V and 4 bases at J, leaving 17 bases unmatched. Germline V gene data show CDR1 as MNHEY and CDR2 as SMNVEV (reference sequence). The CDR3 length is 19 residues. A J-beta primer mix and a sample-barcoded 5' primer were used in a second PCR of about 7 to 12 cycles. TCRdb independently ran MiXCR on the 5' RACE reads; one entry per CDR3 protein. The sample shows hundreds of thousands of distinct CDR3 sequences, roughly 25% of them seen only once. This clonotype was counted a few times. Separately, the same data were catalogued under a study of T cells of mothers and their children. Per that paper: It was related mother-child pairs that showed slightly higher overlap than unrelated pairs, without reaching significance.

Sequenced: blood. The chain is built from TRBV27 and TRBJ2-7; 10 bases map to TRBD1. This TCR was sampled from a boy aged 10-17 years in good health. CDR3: CASSLIGTGAAGDPYEQYF. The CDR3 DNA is TGTGCCAGCAGTTTAATAGGGACAGGGGCGGCGGGGGACCCATACGAGCAGTACTTC.